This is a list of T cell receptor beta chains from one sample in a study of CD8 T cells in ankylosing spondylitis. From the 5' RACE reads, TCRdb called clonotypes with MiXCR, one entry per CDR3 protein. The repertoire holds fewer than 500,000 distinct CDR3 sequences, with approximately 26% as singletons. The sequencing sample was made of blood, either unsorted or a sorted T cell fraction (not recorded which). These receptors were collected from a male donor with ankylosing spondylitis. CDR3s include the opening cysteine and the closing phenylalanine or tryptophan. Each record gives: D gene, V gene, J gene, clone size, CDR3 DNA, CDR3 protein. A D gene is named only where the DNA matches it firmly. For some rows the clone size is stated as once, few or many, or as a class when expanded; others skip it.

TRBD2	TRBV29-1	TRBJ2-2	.	TGCAGCGTTGATAGCGGGAGGGACACCGGGGAGCTGTTTTTT	CSVDSGRDTGELFF
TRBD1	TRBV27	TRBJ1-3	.	TGTGCCAGCAGTTTAGGACAGGGGGCGATGACCATATATTTT	CASSLGQGAMTIYF
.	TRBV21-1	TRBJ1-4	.	TGTGCCAGCAGTGCATTCGGGACCGAACTGTTTTTT	CASSAFGTELFF
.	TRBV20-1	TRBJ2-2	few	TGCAGTGCTCCTCGGAGGACCGCCGCCGGGGAGCTGTTTTTT	CSAPRRTAAGELFF
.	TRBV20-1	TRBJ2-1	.	TGCAGTGCTAATCTCGGCAAGGAGCAGTTCTTC	CSANLGKEQFF
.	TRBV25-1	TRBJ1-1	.	TGTGCCAGCAGTGCGCGCGGGGTTACTGAAGCTTTCTTT	CASSARGVTEAFF
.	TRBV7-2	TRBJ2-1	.	TGTGCCAGCAGCTCAGACTACGGTGAGCAGTTCTTC	CASSSDYGEQFF
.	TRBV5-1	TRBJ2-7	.	TGCGCCAGCAGGTCTATAGGGGACGAGCAGTACTTC	CASRSIGDEQYF
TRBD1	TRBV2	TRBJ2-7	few	TGTGCCAGCAGCTTGGACAGGGCAAGGGAGCAGTACTTC	CASSLDRAREQYF
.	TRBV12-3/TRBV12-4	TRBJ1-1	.	TGTGCCAGCAGACCAGGGTACGGAAACACTGAAGCTTTCTTT	CASRPGYGNTEAFF
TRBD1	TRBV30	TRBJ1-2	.	TGTGCCTGGCAAGGACAGGGTGACTATGGCTACACCTTC	CAWQGQGDYGYTF
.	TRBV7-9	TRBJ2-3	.	TGTGCCAGCAGCTACGGGGACCTGAGAAGCACAGATACGCAGTATTTT	CASSYGDLRSTDTQYF
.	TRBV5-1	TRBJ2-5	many	TGCGCCAGCAGCTTGATTGCCGGGGGTAACGTAGAGACCCAGTACTTC	CASSLIAGGNVETQYF
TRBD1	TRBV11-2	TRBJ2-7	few	TGTGCCAGCAGCCACGACAGGGGTTTTCCATACGAGCAGTACTTC	CASSHDRGFPYEQYF
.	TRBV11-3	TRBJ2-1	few	TGTGCCAGCAGCTTAGAGGTTGGTGAGCAGTTCTTC	CASSLEVGEQFF
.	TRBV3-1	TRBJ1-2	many	TGTGCCAGCAGCCCCCCGGACAGCCTCTATGGCTACACCTTC	CASSPPDSLYGYTF
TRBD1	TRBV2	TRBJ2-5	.	TGTGCCAGCAGTGCTAACAGGGGGGAAGAGACCCAGTACTTC	CASSANRGEETQYF
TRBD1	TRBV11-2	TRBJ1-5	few	TGTGCCAGCAGCTTACAGCAGGGGGGCAATCAGCCCCAGCATTTT	CASSLQQGGNQPQHF
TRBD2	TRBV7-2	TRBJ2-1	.	TGTGCCAGCAGCTTCGGGACTAGCGGGGGAGAGCAGTTCTTC	CASSFGTSGGEQFF
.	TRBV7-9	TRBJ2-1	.	TGTGCCAGCAGCTTAGTAAGAAACGGTGAGCAGTTCTTC	CASSLVRNGEQFF
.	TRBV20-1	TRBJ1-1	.	TGCAGTGCTAGAGCCGGCTTAGAGTTGGAGGGAATATACACTGAAGCTTTCTTT	CSARAGLELEGIYTEAFF
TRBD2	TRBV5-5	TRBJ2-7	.	TGTGCCAGCAGCTTGGATAGCGGGATGAGCTCCTACGAGCAGTACTTC	CASSLDSGMSSYEQYF
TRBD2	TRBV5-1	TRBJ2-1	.	TGCGCCAGCAGCCTAAGACTAGCGGGAGGCGAGGCTGAGCAGTTCTTC	CASSLRLAGGEAEQFF
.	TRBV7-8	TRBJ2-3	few	TGTGCCAGCAGCCCCACGGCCTCAGCCCATACGCAGTATTTT	CASSPTASAHTQYF
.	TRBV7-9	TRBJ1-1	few	TGTGCCAGCAGCTTATTCGGGGGCAGGGACACTGAAGCTTTCTTT	CASSLFGGRDTEAFF
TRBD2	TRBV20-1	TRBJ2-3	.	TGCAGTGCCATTAGCGGGAGAAATACAGATACGCAGTATTTT	CSAISGRNTDTQYF
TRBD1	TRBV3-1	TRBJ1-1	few	TGTGCCAGCAGCGCTACCGCGGGACAGCGGATGAACACTGAAGCTTTCTTT	CASSATAGQRMNTEAFF
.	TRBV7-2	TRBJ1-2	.	TGTGCCAGCAGCTTAGTGGGGCGCAGCTATGGCTACACCTTC	CASSLVGRSYGYTF
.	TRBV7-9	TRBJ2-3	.	TGTGCCAGCAGCGTCTCCTCAGGCGGGAGCACAGATACGCAGTATTTT	CASSVSSGGSTDTQYF
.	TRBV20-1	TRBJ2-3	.	TGCAGTGCCCCAACGGGGCTAAATACGCAGTATTTT	CSAPTGLNTQYF
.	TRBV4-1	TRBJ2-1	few	TGCGCCAGCAGCCAAGATCTGGCCACGAAGCAGTTCTTC	CASSQDLATKQFF
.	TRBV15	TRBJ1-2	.	TGTGCCACCAGCAGAGGGTATACACAAAACTATGGCTACACCTTC	CATSRGYTQNYGYTF
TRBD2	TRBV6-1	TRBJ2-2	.	TGTGCCAGCAGTCAAAGGGGAGGGACTATGAACACCGGGGAGCTGTTTTTT	CASSQRGGTMNTGELFF